Listed here are 6 T cell receptor beta chains from one sample, sequenced in a study of identical twins. In TCRdb, the 5' RACE reads were re-called with MiXCR into one record per CDR3 protein. In the table there are approximately 590,000 distinct CDR3 sequences, nearly 10% of which are singletons. Separately, the same data were catalogued under a study of yellow fever vaccine responses in identical twins.

Sequencing was carried out using PBMCs. These receptors were obtained from a woman in her late teens or twenties in good health.

The sample holds a few counts of this clonotype. The chain uses TRBV20-1 and TRBJ2-3; 10 positions match TRBD2. CDR1 and CDR2 from the germline V gene are DFQATT and SNEGSKA (reference sequence). CDR3 size: 16 residues. V shed 3 bases and J 4 bases; nucleotides not matched to a gene: 10. The CDR3 sequence is CSASLASGGASDTQYF. The CDR3 coding sequence is TGCAGTGCTAGTCTAGCGAGCGGGGGGGCATCAGATACGCAGTATTTT.

V usage is TRBV7-8 and J usage is TRBJ2-3, with 7 bases matching TRBD2. The CDR3 runs to 13 residues. With V trimmed by 5 bases and J by 3 bases, 2 bases remained unmatched. In germline, CDR1 is SGHVS, CDR2 FQNEAQ. CDR3 sequence: CASSREVTDTQYF. CDR3 coding DNA: TGTGCCAGCAGCCGGGAGGTGACAGATACGCAGTATTTT.

The sample holds many counts of this clonotype. The CDR3 bases are TGTGCCATCAGGCCGACAGGGAACAATGAGCAGTTCTTC. As protein: CAIRPTGNNEQFF. This chain connects TRBV10-3 to TRBJ2-1; 7 bases match TRBD1. This CDR3 comprises 13 residues. The ends lost 6 bases at V and 5 bases at J; junction bases unmatched: 4. Germline CDR1 and CDR2: ENHRY and SYGVKD.

This clonotype was counted many times. This sequence joins TRBV29-1 and TRBJ2-7; 10 nucleotides align to TRBD1. Trimming removed 7 bases from V and 6 bases from J; junction bases left unmatched: 9. Germline V gives CDR1 SQVTM, CDR2 ANQGSEA. The CDR3 covers 13 residues. The CDR3 spells CSGELRTGGEQYF. CDR3 coding DNA: TGCAGCGGTGAGTTAAGGACAGGGGGCGAGCAGTACTTC.

In this sample, this clonotype turned up a few times. The junction differs from germline at one of its ends, possibly a read error. The chain joins TRBV2 to TRBJ2-3, with 8 nucleotides matching TRBD2. This CDR3 contains 15 residues. CDR1 is SNHLY and CDR2 is FYNNEI in the germline V gene. CDR3 in amino acids: CASSEAGVETNTQYF. In DNA, the CDR3 is TGTGCCAGCAGCGAAGCGGGAGTCGAGACAAATACGCAGTATTTT.

The rearrangement links TRBV5-1 to TRBJ2-5; TRBD1 matches 11 bases. CDR1 and CDR2 (germline): SGHRS, YFSETQ. The length of the CDR3 is 16 residues. V lost 4 bases to trimming and J lost 5 bases; unmatched junction nucleotides: 10. This CDR3 reads CASSPAGTGGRETQYF. The CDR3 DNA follows: TGCGCCAGCAGCCCGGCCGGGACAGGGGGTCGGGAGACCCAGTACTTC.